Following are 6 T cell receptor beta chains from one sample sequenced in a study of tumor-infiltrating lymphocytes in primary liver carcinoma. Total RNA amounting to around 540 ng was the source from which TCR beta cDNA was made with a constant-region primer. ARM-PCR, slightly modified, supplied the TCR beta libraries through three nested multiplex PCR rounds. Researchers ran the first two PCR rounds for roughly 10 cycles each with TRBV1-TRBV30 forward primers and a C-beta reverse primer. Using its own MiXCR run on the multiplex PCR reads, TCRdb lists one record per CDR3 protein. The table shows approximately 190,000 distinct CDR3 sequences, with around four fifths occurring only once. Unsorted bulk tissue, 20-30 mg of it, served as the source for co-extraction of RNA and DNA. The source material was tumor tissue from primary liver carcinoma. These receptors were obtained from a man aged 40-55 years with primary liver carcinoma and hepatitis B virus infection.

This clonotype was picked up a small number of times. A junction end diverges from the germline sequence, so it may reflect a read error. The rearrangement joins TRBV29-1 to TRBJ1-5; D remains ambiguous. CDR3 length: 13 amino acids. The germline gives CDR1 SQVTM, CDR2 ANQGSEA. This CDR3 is CSVVGRINQPQHF. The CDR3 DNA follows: TGTAGCGTTGTCGGACGGATCAATCAGCCTCAGCATTTT.

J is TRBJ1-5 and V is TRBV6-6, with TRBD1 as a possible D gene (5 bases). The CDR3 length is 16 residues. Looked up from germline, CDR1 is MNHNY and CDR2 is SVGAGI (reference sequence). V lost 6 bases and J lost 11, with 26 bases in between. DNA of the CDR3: TGTGCCAGCAGCCCAACGGGACCCCGGCAAGGACAATCCCAGCATTTT. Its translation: CASSPTGPRQGQSQHF.

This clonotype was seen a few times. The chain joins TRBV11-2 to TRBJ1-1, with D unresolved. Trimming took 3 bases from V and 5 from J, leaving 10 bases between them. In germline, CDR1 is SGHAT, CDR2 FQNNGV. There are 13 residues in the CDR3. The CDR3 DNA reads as TGTGCCAGCAGCTTTCATGGTGGGACTGAAGCTTTCTTT. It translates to CASSFHGGTEAFF.

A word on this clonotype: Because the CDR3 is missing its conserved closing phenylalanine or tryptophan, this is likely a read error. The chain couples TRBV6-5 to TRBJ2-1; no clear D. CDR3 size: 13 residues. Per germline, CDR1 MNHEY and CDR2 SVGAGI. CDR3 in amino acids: CAGSSGPYNEQFS. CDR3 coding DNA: TGTGCCGGCAGTTCCGGCCCTTACAATGAACAGTTCTCC.

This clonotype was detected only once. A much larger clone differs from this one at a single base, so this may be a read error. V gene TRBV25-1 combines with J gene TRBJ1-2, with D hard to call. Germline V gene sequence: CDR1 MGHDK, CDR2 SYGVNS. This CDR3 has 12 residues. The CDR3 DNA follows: TGTGCCAGCAGTGAAGGTAGCTATCGCTACACCTTC. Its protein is CASSEGSYRYTF.

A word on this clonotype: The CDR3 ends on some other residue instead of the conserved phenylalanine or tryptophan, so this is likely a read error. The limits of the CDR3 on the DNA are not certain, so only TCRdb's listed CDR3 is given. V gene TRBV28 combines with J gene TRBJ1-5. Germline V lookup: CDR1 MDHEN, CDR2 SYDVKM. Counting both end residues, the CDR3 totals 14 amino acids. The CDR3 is CASSLGQVSQPQHL.